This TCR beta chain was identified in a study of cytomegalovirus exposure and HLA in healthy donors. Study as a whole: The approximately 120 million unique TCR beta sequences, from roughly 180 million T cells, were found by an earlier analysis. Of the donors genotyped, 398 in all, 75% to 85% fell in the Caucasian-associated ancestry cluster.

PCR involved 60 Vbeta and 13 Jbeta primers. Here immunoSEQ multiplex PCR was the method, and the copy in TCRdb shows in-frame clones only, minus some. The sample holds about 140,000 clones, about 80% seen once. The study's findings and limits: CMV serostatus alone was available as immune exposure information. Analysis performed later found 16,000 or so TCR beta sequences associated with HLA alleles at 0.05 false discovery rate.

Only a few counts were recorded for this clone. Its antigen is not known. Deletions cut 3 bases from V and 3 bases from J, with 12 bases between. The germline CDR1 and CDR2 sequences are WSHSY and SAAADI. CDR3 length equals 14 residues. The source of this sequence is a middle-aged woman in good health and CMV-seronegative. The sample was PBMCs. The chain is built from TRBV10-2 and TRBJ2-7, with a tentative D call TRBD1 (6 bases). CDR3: CASSEQGRGYEQYF. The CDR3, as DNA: TGCGCCAGCAGTGAACAGGGTAGGGGCTACGAGCAGTACTTC.